These 28 T cell receptor beta chains were all obtained from the same sample, sequenced in a study of graft-versus-host responses after intestinal transplantation. The assay was immunoSEQ multiplex PCR, and TCRdb's table has in-frame clones only and misses some. The profile shows about 120,000 clones, about nine tenths of them singletons. These receptors have no known antigen. Material: unstimulated CD4+ T cells sorted from spleen or lymph node cells, obtained before intestinal transplant. The receptors derive from a human donor who received an intestinal transplant.

The chain links TRBV19 to TRBJ2-1, with 9 bases fitting TRBD2. V lost 5 bases to trimming and J lost 5 bases; unmatched junction nucleotides: 16. CDR1 is LNHDA and CDR2 is SQIVND in the germline V gene (reference sequence). The CDR3 totals 18 residues. The CDR3 here is CASSRGRRRGGPHNEQFF. CDR3 in DNA: TGTGCCAGTAGTCGGGGGCGGCGGCGGGGGGGCCCCCACAATGAGCAGTTCTTC.

J is TRBJ2-5 and V is TRBV9, with D perhaps matching TRBD2 (7 bases). Trimming pared 0 bases from V and 4 bases from J, leaving 16 bases between. CDR3 length: 16 residues. The germline gives CDR1 SGDLS, CDR2 YYNGEE. CDR3: CASSVDSGGHVETQYF. DNA of the CDR3: TGTGCCAGCAGCGTAGATTCGGGGGGACATGTAGAGACCCAGTACTTC.

The gene calls are TRBV18 and TRBJ1-5, with D tentatively TRBD1 (5 bases). The V gene's germline CDR1 is KGHSH and CDR2 LQKENI. The length of the CDR3 is 16 residues. With 3 bases removed from V and 4 bases from J, the gap between germline ends came to 16 bases. The CDR3 protein is CASSPPPGGSNQPQHF. CDR3 nucleotides: TGTGCCAGCTCACCCCCCCCGGGGGGTTCAAATCAGCCCCAGCATTTT.

V and J are TRBV19 and TRBJ1-5; D not certain. The germline V gene encodes CDR1 LNHDA and CDR2 SQIVND (reference sequence). Trimming removed 8 bases at V and 1 base at J, with 15 bases between. This CDR3 has 15 amino acids. Written as DNA, the CDR3 is TGTGCCAGTCGCGCTTGGTTGGAGAGCAATCAGCCCCAGCATTTT. Amino acid sequence: CASRAWLESNQPQHF. The complete variable domain, with remaining parts taken from reference TRBV19 and TRBJ1-5, reads DGGITQSPKYLFRKEGQNVTLSCEQNLNHDAMYWYRQDPGQGLRLIYYSQIVNDFQKGDIAEGYSVSREKKESFPLTVTSAQKNPTAFYLCASRAWLESNQPQHFGDGTRLSIL.

V and J are TRBV19 and TRBJ2-1; the match to TRBD2 covers 13 bases. After removal of 2 bases from V and 7 bases from J, the junction contained 5 bases not matched to a gene. Germline loops: CDR1 LNHDA, CDR2 SQIVND (reference sequence). This CDR3 comprises 16 residues. The CDR3 region has the DNA TGTGCCAGTAGTATATGGGGGGGACTAGCGGGGAATGAGCAGTTCTTC. The encoded protein is CASSIWGGLAGNEQFF.

This chain connects TRBV6-5 to TRBJ1-2; D ambiguous. V lost 6 bases, J lost 5 bases, and 16 bases lay in between. Germline V gives CDR1 MNHEY, CDR2 SVGAGI. The CDR3 extends over 14 amino acids. CDR3 sequence: CASRGTGGPYGYTF. The CDR3 bases are TGTGCCAGCAGGGGCACCGGCGGGCCGTATGGCTACACCTTC.

The chain uses TRBV14 and TRBJ1-1; D call uncertain. The CDR3 is 14 amino acids. Germline V gives CDR1 SGHDN, CDR2 FVKESK. V was shortened by 0 bases and J by 1 base, with 6 bases between the two germline ends. The CDR3 DNA reads TGTGCCAGCAGCCAAGAAAACTGGAACACTGAAGCTTTCTTT. It translates to CASSQENWNTEAFF.

The CDR3 spells CASSLQGTFNQPQHF. In DNA, the CDR3 is TGTGCCAGTTCTTTACAGGGGACCTTTAATCAGCCCCAGCATTTT. This chain connects TRBV19 to TRBJ1-5; 7 bases fit TRBD1. Looked up from germline, CDR1 is LNHDA and CDR2 is SQIVND (reference sequence). The V segment lost 8 bases and the J segment 4 bases; nucleotides outside the gene matches: 11. The CDR3 is made up of 15 amino acids. Supplemented by reference TRBV19 and TRBJ1-5, the full variable domain reads DGGITQSPKYLFRKEGQNVTLSCEQNLNHDAMYWYRQDPGQGLRLIYYSQIVNDFQKGDIAEGYSVSREKKESFPLTVTSAQKNPTAFYLCASSLQGTFNQPQHFGDGTRLSIL.

This clone came up once. The gene calls are TRBV19 and TRBJ2-7; D may be TRBD1 (6 bases). CDR3 size: 16 residues. CDR1 LNHDA and CDR2 SQIVND come from the germline V gene (reference sequence). Trimming removed 4 bases at V and 0 bases at J, with 16 bases between. CDR3 DNA sequence: TGTGCCAGTAGTACCACAAGCAACAGGGTCTCCTACGAGCAGTACTTC. It is translated as CASSTTSNRVSYEQYF.

The chain employs TRBV18 and TRBJ2-2, with 8 bases fitting TRBD2. From germline, CDR1 is KGHSH and CDR2 LQKENI. The CDR3 covers 19 residues. V shed 1 base and J 4 bases; nucleotides not matched to a gene: 14. The CDR3 DNA reads as TGTGCCAGCTCACCACTAACCTCCGGGAGGGCCTCGGGCACCGGGGAGCTGTTTTTT. Its translation is CASSPLTSGRASGTGELFF.

The V call is TRBV28, the J call TRBJ1-2, with D possibly TRBD1 on 5 matching bases. The CDR3 spans 13 residues. CDR1 and CDR2 (germline): MDHEN, SYDVKM. Trimming took 5 bases from V and 4 from J, leaving 11 bases between them. The DNA for the CDR3 is TGTGCCAGCAGTGGGGCAGGGCGCTATGGCTACACCTTC. Translation gives CASSGAGRYGYTF.

The chain combines TRBV5-1 with TRBJ2-1; possible D gene TRBD1, 6 bases. CDR3 length: 14 amino acids. Germline V CDR1 and CDR2: SGHRS, YFSETQ. Trimming pared 4 bases from V and 2 bases from J, leaving 10 bases between. In nucleotides, the CDR3 is TGCGCCAGCAGCCCTGGACAGACCTACAATGAGCAGTTCTTC. Residues: CASSPGQTYNEQFF.

The chain recombines TRBV18 with TRBJ2-3; possibly TRBD1 for D (7 bases). Germline CDR1 reads KGHSH; CDR2 reads LQKENI. V dropped 3 bases and J dropped 5 bases, with 18 bases sitting between them. The CDR3 runs to 16 residues. The CDR3 nucleotides are TGTGCCAGCTCACCTACGCGGGACAGCCGGGGAGATACGCAGTATTTT. It codes for CASSPTRDSRGDTQYF.

This clone came up once. The chain employs TRBV19 and TRBJ2-5; 9 positions agree with TRBD1. Germline CDR1 and CDR2: LNHDA and SQIVND (reference sequence). The ends lost 4 bases at V and 4 bases at J; junction bases unmatched: 7. CDR3 length: 15 amino acids. The CDR3 coding sequence is TGTGCCAGTAGTACGCGGACAGGGGCGACAGAGACCCAGTACTTC. Translating it yields CASSTRTGATETQYF.

The gene calls are TRBV30 and TRBJ2-7, with 10 nucleotides matching TRBD1. J gave up 6 bases and V 3 bases, and 5 bases lay outside the gene matches. CDR1 is GTSNPN, CDR2 SVGIG, per germline (reference sequence). The CDR3 contains 13 residues. CDR3 sequence (DNA): TGTGCCTGGAGCCGAAGGGACAGGGGCGAGCAGTACTTC. Encoded protein: CAWSRRDRGEQYF.

The rearrangement joins TRBV23-1 to TRBJ2-1, with 12 bases fitting TRBD2. TRBV23-1 is an open reading frame whose function is uncertain. Trimming at V came to 2 bases and at J to 8 bases, leaving 13 bases not matched to a gene. CDR3 length: 18 residues. CDR3 nucleotide sequence: TGCGCCAGCAGTCAAACCCCCCCGACTAGCGGGAGTAATGATGAGCAGTTCTTC. As protein: CASSQTPPTSGSNDEQFF.

The rearrangement links TRBV6-1 to TRBJ2-3, with 11 bases lining up with TRBD2. Germline loops: CDR1 MNHNS, CDR2 SASEGT. This CDR3 region has 18 residues. Losses at the gene ends were 2 bases for V and 0 bases for J; bases not matched to a gene: 7. The CDR3 bases are TGTGCCAGCAGTGAACGTAGCGGGAGGGCGGGGAGCACAGATACGCAGTATTTT. Protein: CASSERSGRAGSTDTQYF.

The V and J genes are TRBV7-2 and TRBJ1-5, with no clear D. Trimming left V 5 bases short and J 2 bases short, with 7 bases between. The germline gives CDR1 SGHTA, CDR2 FQGNSA. The length of the CDR3 is 13 residues. The CDR3, as DNA: TGTGCCAGCAGCCACGAGGGCAATCAGCCCCAGCATTTT. This gives the protein CASSHEGNQPQHF.

This clone was seen only a few times. J is TRBJ2-7 and V is TRBV5-6; TRBD1 matches 9 bases. The germline gives CDR1 SGHDT, CDR2 YYEEEE. The length of the CDR3 is 15 residues. Losses at the gene ends were 7 bases for V and 1 base for J; bases not matched to a gene: 9. The DNA of the CDR3 is TGTGCCAGCCAACCCGGGACAGGGATTTCCTACGAGCAGTACTTC. It translates to CASQPGTGISYEQYF.

CDR3 bases: TGTGCCAGCAGTGATTATCACGGGAACTACGAGCAGTACTTC. This gives the protein CASSDYHGNYEQYF. The rearrangement joins TRBV2 to TRBJ2-7, with D possibly matching TRBD2 (5 bases). The CDR3 has 14 amino acids. Looked up from germline, CDR1 is SNHLY and CDR2 is FYNNEI. V shed 3 bases and J shed 3 bases, with 12 bases lying between them.

The rearrangement uses TRBV28 and TRBJ2-1, with TRBD2 matching over 9 bases. Germline assignment: CDR1 MDHEN and CDR2 SYDVKM. The CDR3 runs 16 residues. Trimming removed 0 bases from V and 9 bases from J; junction bases left unmatched: 9. This chain's CDR3 is CASSLWREGRAFEQFF. DNA for the CDR3: TGTGCCAGCAGTTTATGGCGGGAGGGCCGGGCTTTTGAGCAGTTCTTC.

The table lists this clone with a count of one. This rearrangement joins TRBV21-1 to TRBJ1-2. TRBV21-1 is a pseudogene locus. The CDR3 contains 15 residues. This CDR3 is CASLPGMTRGYGYTF. In DNA, the CDR3 is TGTGCCAGCCTCCCCGGAATGACTAGAGGCTATGGCTACACCTTC.

The chain recombines TRBV19 with TRBJ2-7, with a tentative D call TRBD1 (6 bases). Germline-derived CDR1 and CDR2 are LNHDA and SQIVND (reference sequence). Trimming removed 4 bases from V and 0 bases from J, with 13 bases in between. The CDR3 runs to 15 residues. CDR3 in amino acids: CASSRGKTGSYEQYF. The CDR3 DNA reads TGTGCCAGTAGTAGGGGGAAGACAGGCTCCTACGAGCAGTACTTC.

Here the CDR3 reads CASSSTVMNTEAFF. The CDR3 DNA is TGTGCCAGCAGCTCCACGGTTATGAACACTGAAGCTTTCTTT. The V and J genes are TRBV11-2 and TRBJ1-1; no clear D gene. The V end was cut by 4 bases, the J end by 0 bases, with 9 bases between. The CDR3 covers 14 residues. CDR1 and CDR2 (germline): SGHAT, FQNNGV.

The chain has TRBV11-2 and TRBJ2-3, with 11 bases aligning to TRBD2. The germline V gene encodes CDR1 SGHAT and CDR2 FQNNGV. V shed 2 bases and J 11 bases; nucleotides not matched to a gene: 6. The CDR3 spans 14 residues. CDR3 protein: CASSLTSGGGGQYF. The CDR3 nucleotides are TGTGCCAGCAGCTTAACTAGCGGGGGCGGTGGGCAGTATTTT.

The chain carries TRBV11-2 and TRBJ1-4, with D possibly being TRBD1 (5 bases). This CDR3 contains 14 residues. Germline V gives CDR1 SGHAT, CDR2 FQNNGV. With 8 bases removed from V and 8 bases from J, the gap between germline ends came to 18 bases. CDR3 protein: CASALGWGREKLFF. In DNA form, the CDR3 reads TGTGCCAGCGCCCTCGGTTGGGGCCGGGAAAAACTGTTTTTT.

V gene TRBV6-6 combines with J gene TRBJ1-4; D might be TRBD1 (5 bases). Germline V gives CDR1 MNHNY, CDR2 SVGAGI (reference sequence). This CDR3 is built from 14 residues. V dropped 6 bases and J dropped 5 bases, with 13 bases sitting between them. The CDR3 nucleotides read TGTGCCAGCAGGTTCAGACAGCTGAATGAAAAACTGTTTTTT. It encodes CASRFRQLNEKLFF.

The V call is TRBV18, the J call TRBJ1-1; D remains ambiguous. V was pared by 1 base and J by 1 base, with 13 bases between. This CDR3 region has 16 residues. Germline CDR1 is KGHSH and CDR2 is LQKENI. CDR3 in DNA: TGTGCCAGCTCACCACGGGCTTCTTCAGGGAACACTGAAGCTTTCTTT. Protein sequence: CASSPRASSGNTEAFF.